The 10 T cell receptor beta chains below were found in one sample sequenced in a study of shared clonotypes between healthy human individuals. TCRdb's table, derived via immunoSEQ multiplex PCR, lists solely in-frame clones and lacks some. The sample has hundreds of thousands of clones, approximately 74% seen once; the top ten hold approximately 1.8%. What was sequenced was memory CD4+ T cells sorted from blood. Subset of the sample: CD45RA-negative fraction. These receptors all come from a woman aged 30 to 39 in good health.

The V and J genes are TRBV18 and TRBJ2-7; TRBD2 matches 12 bases. Germline V CDR1 and CDR2: KGHSH, LQKENI. The length of the CDR3 is 15 residues. V lost 3 bases to trimming and J lost 2 bases; unmatched junction nucleotides: 2. The CDR3 sequence: CASSPPSGRAYEQYF. DNA for the CDR3: TGTGCCAGCTCACCCCCTAGCGGGAGGGCCTACGAGCAGTACTTC. Drawing the rest from reference TRBV18 and TRBJ2-7, the complete variable domain is NAGVMQNPRHLVRRRGQEARLRCSPMKGHSHVYWYRQLPEEGLKFMVYLQKENIIDESGMPKERFSAEFPKEGPSILRIQQVVRGDSAAYFCASSPPSGRAYEQYFGPGTRLTVT.

The chain couples TRBV6-1 to TRBJ1-1, with 7 bases that match TRBD1. Unmatched junction bases numbered 10, after V lost 3 bases and J lost 0 bases. The CDR3 runs 17 residues. The germline CDR1 and CDR2 sequences are MNHNS and SASEGT. CDR3 coding DNA: TGTGCCAGCAGTGATGGGCACAGGGGACACATGAACACTGAAGCTTTCTTT. This encodes CASSDGHRGHMNTEAFF.

With regard to this clone: The sample contains more than one DNA sequence encoding this CDR3. The chain recombines TRBV5-1 with TRBJ2-5, with 9 bases identical to TRBD1. The CDR3 runs to 14 residues. The V gene's germline CDR1 is SGHRS and CDR2 YFSETQ. Trimming cost V 4 bases and J 5 bases; bases outside gene matches: 6. The CDR3 region is CASSPGQGQETQYF. The CDR3 nucleotides read TGCGCCAGCAGCCCGGGACAGGGTCAGGAGACCCAGTACTTC.

The J gene is TRBJ2-7, the V gene TRBV14; tentatively, D is TRBD1 or TRBD2 (7 bases each). With 6 bases removed from V and 0 bases from J, the gap between germline ends came to 18 bases. CDR1 SGHDN and CDR2 FVKESK come from the germline V gene. The length of the CDR3 is 16 residues. The CDR3 DNA sequence: TGTGCCAGCAGATCAAGGGAGGGACAGAGCTCCTACGAGCAGTACTTC. It yields the protein CASRSREGQSSYEQYF.

The chain employs TRBV28 and TRBJ2-7; tentative D call: TRBD2 (6 bases). V was clipped by 6 bases and J by 0 bases, with 21 bases between them. This CDR3 comprises 17 residues. Germline CDR1 and CDR2: MDHEN and SYDVKM. For the CDR3, the DNA is TGTGCCAGCAGCCCCGCCCCCACAGCGGGCGGCTCCTACGAGCAGTACTTC. This encodes CASSPAPTAGGSYEQYF.

This clone was detected a few times. The chain recombines TRBV25-1 with TRBJ2-1, with 12 nucleotides matching TRBD2. J gave up 4 bases and V 3 bases, and 7 bases lay outside the gene matches. There are 17 residues in the CDR3. Germline V gives CDR1 MGHDK, CDR2 SYGVNS. The chain's CDR3 is CASSEQGGLAGYNEQFF. The CDR3, as DNA: TGTGCCAGCAGTGAGCAGGGGGGACTAGCGGGTTACAATGAGCAGTTCTTC.

CDR3 in amino acids: CASSTGTAGGGTQYF. The CDR3 bases are TGTGCCAGCAGCACTGGGACCGCGGGTGGTGGTACGCAGTATTTT. The chain carries TRBV11-2 and TRBJ2-3; D may be TRBD1 or TRBD2 (5 bases each). Germline CDR1 is SGHAT and CDR2 is FQNNGV. The CDR3 is made up of 15 amino acids. The V and J ends lost 5 bases and 8 bases respectively, with 20 bases between them.

In this sample, this clone turned up a few times. The rearrangement links TRBV2 to TRBJ2-7; 7 bases align to TRBD2. The germline V gene has CDR1 SNHLY and CDR2 FYNNEI. The CDR3 sequence is 15 residues long. V was clipped by 6 bases and J by 3 bases; unmatched bases: 11. The CDR3 coding sequence is TGTGCCAGCAGCCCATTGTCCCGCGGGAGCTACGAGCAGTACTTC. Translation: CASSPLSRGSYEQYF.

V is TRBV5-5 and J is TRBJ1-3, with D possibly being TRBD1 (5 bases). The CDR3 loop spans 16 amino acids. Germline values: CDR1 SGHKS, CDR2 YYEKEE (reference sequence). V gave up 1 base and J gave up 1 base, with 12 bases separating them. CDR3 sequence reads: CASSLTNQGSGNTIYF. The CDR3 region has the DNA TGTGCCAGCAGCTTGACAAATCAGGGTTCTGGAAACACCATATATTTT.

This clone was seen a handful of times. This specimen includes other DNA sequences encoding the same CDR3. The chain recombines TRBV7-8 with TRBJ2-1, with D tentatively TRBD2 (6 bases). This CDR3 has 14 residues. Germline assignment: CDR1 SGHVS and CDR2 FQNEAQ. V was shortened by 3 bases and J by 3 bases, with 9 bases between the two germline ends. The CDR3 DNA reads as TGTGCCAGCAGCTTCGCGGGACTCTACAATGAGCAGTTCTTC. It yields the protein CASSFAGLYNEQFF. The full variable domain, completed using reference TRBV7-8 and TRBJ2-1, is GAGVSQSPRYKVAKRGQDVALRCDPISGHVSLFWYQQALGQGPEFLTYFQNEAQLDKSGLPSDRFFAERPEGSVSTLKIQRTQQEDSAVYLCASSFAGLYNEQFFGPGTRLTVL.